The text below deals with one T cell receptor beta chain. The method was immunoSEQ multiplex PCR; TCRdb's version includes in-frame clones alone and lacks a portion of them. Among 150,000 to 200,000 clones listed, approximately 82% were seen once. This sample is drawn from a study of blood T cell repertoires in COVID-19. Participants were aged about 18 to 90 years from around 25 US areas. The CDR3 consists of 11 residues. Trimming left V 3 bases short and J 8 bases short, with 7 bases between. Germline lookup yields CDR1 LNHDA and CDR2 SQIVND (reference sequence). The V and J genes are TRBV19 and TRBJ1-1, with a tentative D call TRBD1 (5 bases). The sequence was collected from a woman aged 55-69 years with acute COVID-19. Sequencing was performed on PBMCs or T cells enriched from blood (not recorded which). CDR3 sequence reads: CASSMGLEAFF. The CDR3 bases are TGTGCCAGTAGTATGGGACTGGAAGCTTTCTTT.